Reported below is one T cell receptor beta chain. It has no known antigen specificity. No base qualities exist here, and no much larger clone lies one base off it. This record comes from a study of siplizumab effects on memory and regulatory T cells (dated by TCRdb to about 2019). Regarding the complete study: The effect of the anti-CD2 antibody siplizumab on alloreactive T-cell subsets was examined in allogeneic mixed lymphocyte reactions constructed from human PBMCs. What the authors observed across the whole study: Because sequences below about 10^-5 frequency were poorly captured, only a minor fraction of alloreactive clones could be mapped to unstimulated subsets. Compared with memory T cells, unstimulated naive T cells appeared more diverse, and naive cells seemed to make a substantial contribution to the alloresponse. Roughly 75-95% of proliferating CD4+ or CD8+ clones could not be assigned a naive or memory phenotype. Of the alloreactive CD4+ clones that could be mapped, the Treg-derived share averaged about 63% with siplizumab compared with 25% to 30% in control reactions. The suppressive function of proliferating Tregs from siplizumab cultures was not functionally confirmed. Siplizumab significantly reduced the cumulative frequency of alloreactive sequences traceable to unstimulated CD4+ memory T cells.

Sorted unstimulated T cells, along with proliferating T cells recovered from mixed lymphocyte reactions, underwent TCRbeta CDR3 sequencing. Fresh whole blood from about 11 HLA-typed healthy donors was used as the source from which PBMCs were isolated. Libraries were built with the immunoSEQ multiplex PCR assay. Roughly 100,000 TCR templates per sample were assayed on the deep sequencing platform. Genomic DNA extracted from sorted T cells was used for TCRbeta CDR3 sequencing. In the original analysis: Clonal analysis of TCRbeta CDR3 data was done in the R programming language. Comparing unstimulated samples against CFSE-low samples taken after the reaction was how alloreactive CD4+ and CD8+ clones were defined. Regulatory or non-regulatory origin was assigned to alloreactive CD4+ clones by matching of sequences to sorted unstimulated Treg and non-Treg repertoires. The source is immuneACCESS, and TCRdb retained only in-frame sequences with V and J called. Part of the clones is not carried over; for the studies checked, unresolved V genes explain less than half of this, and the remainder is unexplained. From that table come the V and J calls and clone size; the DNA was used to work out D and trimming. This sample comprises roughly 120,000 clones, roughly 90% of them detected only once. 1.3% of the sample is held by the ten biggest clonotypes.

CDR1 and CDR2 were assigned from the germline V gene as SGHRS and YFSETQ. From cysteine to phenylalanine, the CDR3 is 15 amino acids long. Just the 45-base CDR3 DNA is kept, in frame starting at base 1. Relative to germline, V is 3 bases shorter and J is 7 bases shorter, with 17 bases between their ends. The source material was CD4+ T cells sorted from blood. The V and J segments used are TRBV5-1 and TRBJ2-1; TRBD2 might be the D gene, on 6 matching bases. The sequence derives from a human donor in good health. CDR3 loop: CASSYLTGETNEQFF. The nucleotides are TGCGCCAGCAGCTATTTGACGGGAGAGACTAATGAGCAGTTCTTC.